Sequencing of this TCR beta chain was carried out in a study of vaccination effects on CD4 cells after COVID-19. About the research overall: The post-vaccine samples were taken, at the median, 72 days after the second dose.

Regarding this clone: Antigen unknown.

ViraFEST expansion of antigen-specific CD4+ T cells with viral peptide pools preceded sequencing. Following 10 days of culture, CD4+ T cells were isolated. Each participant received a vaccine that was either BNT162b2 or mRNA-1273, given as two doses. People in the vaccine group had not been infected with SARS-CoV-2 before, and their nucleocapsid antibodies were negative. A density of approximately 2 million PBMC per well was used; these cells were cultured with around 11 IU/ml IL-2 and roughly 10 ug/ml peptides. The CDR3 has 16 amino acids. Germline V gives CDR1 KGHSH, CDR2 LQKENI. The V end lost 0 bases, the J end lost 2 bases, and 13 bases lay between the germline ends. Measured with immunoSEQ multiplex PCR; TCRdb has only the in-frame clones, and not every one. The data show roughly 46,000 clones, 65% to 75% seen once.

The receptor was isolated from a human donor who received a COVID-19 vaccine. The chain combines TRBV18 with TRBJ1-2; TRBD1 is a possible D gene (6 bases). This sample comprised CD4+ T cells from PBMCs cultured with HCoV-OC43 spike peptides, obtained after COVID-19 vaccination. The subset is: HCoV-OC43 spike overlapping peptide pool stimulation. The CDR3 is CASSPPLQGPNYGYTF. CDR3 in DNA: TGTGCCAGCTCACCACCCCTACAGGGCCCCAACTATGGCTACACCTTC.